Listed below are T cell receptor beta chains from one sample, sequenced in a study of blood T cells in healthy people across ages. Via MiXCR, TCRdb re-called the 5' RACE reads, giving one row per CDR3 protein. The sample records more than 800,000 distinct CDR3 sequences, less than 50% being singletons. The sample was blood. The receptors originated from a woman in her sixties or seventies in good health. CDR3s include the opening cysteine and the closing phenylalanine or tryptophan. The D gene is left open where the match is weak. Some rows mark clone size as missing; the rest say once, few, many or name a class of expanded clone.

d_call,v_call,j_call,clone_size,cdr3_nt,cdr3_aa
.,TRBV5-4,TRBJ1-2,.,TGTGCCAGCAGCTTGTTGACGGATCCTACTAACTATGGCTACACCTTC,CASSLLTDPTNYGYTF
.,TRBV24-1,TRBJ2-5,.,TGTGCCACCAGTGAGGATTCCAAAGAGACCCAGTACTTC,CATSEDSKETQYF
TRBD2,TRBV29-1,TRBJ2-7,few,TGCAGCGTTGAAGAAGCCGCGGGAGGTCTCTACGAGCAGTACTTC,CSVEEAAGGLYEQYF
.,TRBV5-1,TRBJ2-7,.,TGCGCCAGCAGCCCGGATTGGCGGCTAGCAACCTACGAGCAGTACTTC,CASSPDWRLATYEQYF
.,TRBV11-2,TRBJ2-7,.,TGTGCCAGCAGCTTAGTTCCAGCGGGCCCGCTGTACGAGCAGTACTTC,CASSLVPAGPLYEQYF
TRBD2,TRBV20-1,TRBJ2-5,.,TGCAGTGCTAGTACTAGCGGTCAAGAGACCCAGTACTTC,CSASTSGQETQYF
.,TRBV18,TRBJ2-7,few,TGTGCCAGCTCACCGGGGAAAGGGGACGAGCAGTACTTC,CASSPGKGDEQYF
TRBD1,TRBV4-3,TRBJ1-2,.,TGCGCCAGCAGCCCCAGTCCCGGGACAGGGACCTATGGCTACACCTTC,CASSPSPGTGTYGYTF
TRBD2,TRBV7-2,TRBJ2-3,.,TGTGCCAGCGGCCCGCGGGAGGCCCGGGATACGCAGTATTTT,CASGPREARDTQYF
TRBD2,TRBV19,TRBJ2-7,.,TGTGCCAGTAGTATCGGAGCGGGACCTTACGAGCAGTACTTC,CASSIGAGPYEQYF
TRBD2,TRBV29-1,TRBJ2-7,few,TGCAGCGTTGGCCAGGGAGGGCCCTCCTACGAGCAGTACTTC,CSVGQGGPSYEQYF
.,TRBV7-8,TRBJ2-7,.,TGTGCCAGCAGACAAACGGGAAGAGGCTCCTACGAGCAGTACTTC,CASRQTGRGSYEQYF
TRBD1,TRBV5-1,TRBJ2-7,.,TGCGCCGGCAGCTGGACGGGACAGGGGGCGACCTACGAGCAGTACTTC,CAGSWTGQGATYEQYF
.,TRBV5-1,TRBJ2-5,.,TGCGCCAGCAGCTTGATAGCGTCCCAAGAGACCCAGTACTTC,CASSLIASQETQYF
TRBD1,TRBV29-1,TRBJ2-7,.,TGCAGCGTTGAAGAGTACGGACAGGGGCATTCCTACGAGCAGTACTTC,CSVEEYGQGHSYEQYF
.,TRBV7-9,TRBJ2-7,few,TGTGCCAGCAGCCCTGAAGGGAAAAACTACGAGCAGTACTTC,CASSPEGKNYEQYF
.,TRBV24-1,TRBJ2-5,.,TGTGCCACCAGTGACTCCCGCCTGTGGGGGGCGAGTCTGGCCGAGCAAGAGACCCAGTACTTC,CATSDSRLWGASLAEQETQYF
.,TRBV29-1,TRBJ2-2,.,TGCAGCGTTGAAGATCCCTACACCGGGGAGCAGTTTTTT,CSVEDPYTGEQFF
.,TRBV6-2/TRBV6-3,TRBJ2-6,few,TGTGCCAGCAGTTACACTGTCTCTGGGGCCAACGTCCTGACTTTC,CASSYTVSGANVLTF
.,TRBV2,TRBJ2-3,.,TGTGCCAGCAGTAACAGGGTGAAGGACACAGATACGCAGTATTTT,CASSNRVKDTDTQYF
TRBD2,TRBV24-1,TRBJ2-7,few,TGTGCCACCAGTGATCCAGGGAGGGGAGGCGAGCAGTACTTC,CATSDPGRGGEQYF
.,TRBV5-1,TRBJ1-2,.,TGCGCCAGCAAGCTCCCGCTATTCGAAGGAGTAGGAGCAAACTATGGCTACACCTTC,CASKLPLFEGVGANYGYTF
.,TRBV27,TRBJ1-5,.,TGTGCCAGCAGTCCCTCCCAGGGAGGGCCCCAGCATTTT,CASSPSQGGPQHF
.,TRBV29-1,TRBJ2-3,many,TGCAGCGTTGATTTCGGCGGTGATACGCAGTATTTT,CSVDFGGDTQYF
TRBD2,TRBV20-1,TRBJ2-1,.,TGCAGTGCTAGGGATCCGGTCGGGGTAGCGGGAGGGCTATTACGCTACAATGAGCAGTTCTTC,CSARDPVGVAGGLLRYNEQFF
TRBD1,TRBV4-1,TRBJ2-7,.,TGCGCCAGCAGCCACAAACAGGGACAGGGCAGTCACGAGCAGTACTTC,CASSHKQGQGSHEQYF
TRBD2,TRBV7-2,TRBJ2-1,few,TGTGCCAGCAGCGGGGGGACTAGCGGGAGGTCCTACAATGAGCAGTTCTTC,CASSGGTSGRSYNEQFF
.,TRBV20-1,TRBJ2-7,.,TGCAGTGCCGGAAGCCACGAGCAGTACTTC,CSAGSHEQYF
TRBD1,TRBV20-1,TRBJ2-1,.,TGCAGTGCTCACGGGCTGGGACAGGACAATGAGCAGTTCTTC,CSAHGLGQDNEQFF
TRBD2,TRBV6-2/TRBV6-3,TRBJ2-1,.,TGTGCCAGCAGTTACTCGAAAGTAGCGGGGGGCTCTGAGCAGTTCTTC,CASSYSKVAGGSEQFF